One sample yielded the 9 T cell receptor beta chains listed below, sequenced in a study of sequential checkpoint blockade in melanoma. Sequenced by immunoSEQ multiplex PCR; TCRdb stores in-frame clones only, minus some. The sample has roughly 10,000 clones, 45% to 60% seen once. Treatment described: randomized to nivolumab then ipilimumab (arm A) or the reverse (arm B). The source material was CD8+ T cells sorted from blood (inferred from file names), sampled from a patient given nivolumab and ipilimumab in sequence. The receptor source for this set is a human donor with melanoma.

The chain's CDR3 is CASSYGYTEAFF. The CDR3 bases are TGTGCCAGCAGTTACGGGTACACTGAAGCTTTCTTT. The chain employs TRBV28 and TRBJ1-1, with D unclear. The V end lost 4 bases, the J end lost 3 bases, and 6 bases lay between the germline ends. From germline, CDR1 is MDHEN and CDR2 SYDVKM. The CDR3 sequence is 12 residues long.

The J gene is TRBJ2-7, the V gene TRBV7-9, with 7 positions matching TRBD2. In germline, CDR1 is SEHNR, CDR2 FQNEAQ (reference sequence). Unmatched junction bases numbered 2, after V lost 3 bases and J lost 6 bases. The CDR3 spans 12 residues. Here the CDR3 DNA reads TGTGCCAGCAGCTTTGCGGGGGTCGAGCAGTACTTC. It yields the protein CASSFAGVEQYF.

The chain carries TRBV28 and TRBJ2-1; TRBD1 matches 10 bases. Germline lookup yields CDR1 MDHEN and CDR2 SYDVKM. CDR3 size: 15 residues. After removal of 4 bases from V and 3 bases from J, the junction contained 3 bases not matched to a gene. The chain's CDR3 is CASSYGTGVYNEQFF. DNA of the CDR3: TGTGCCAGCAGTTATGGGACAGGGGTCTACAATGAGCAGTTCTTC.

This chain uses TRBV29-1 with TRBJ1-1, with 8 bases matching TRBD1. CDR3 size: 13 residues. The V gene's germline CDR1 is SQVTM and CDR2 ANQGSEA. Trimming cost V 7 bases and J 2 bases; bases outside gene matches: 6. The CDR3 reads CSGRDRLNTEAFF. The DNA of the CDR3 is TGCAGCGGACGGGACAGGCTAAACACTGAAGCTTTCTTT. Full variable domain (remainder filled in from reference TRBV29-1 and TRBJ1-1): SAVISQKPSRDICQRGTSLTIQCQVDSQVTMMFWYRQQPGQSLTLIATANQGSEATYESGFVIDKFPISRPNLTFSTLTVSNMSPEDSSIYLCSGRDRLNTEAFFGQGTRLTVV.

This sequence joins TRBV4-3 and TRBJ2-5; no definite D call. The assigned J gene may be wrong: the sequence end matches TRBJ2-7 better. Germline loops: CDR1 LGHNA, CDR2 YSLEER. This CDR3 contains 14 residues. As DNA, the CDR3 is TGCGCCAGCAGCCAAGACGGGTCAGTTTACGAGCAGTACTTC. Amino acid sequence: CASSQDGSVYEQYF.

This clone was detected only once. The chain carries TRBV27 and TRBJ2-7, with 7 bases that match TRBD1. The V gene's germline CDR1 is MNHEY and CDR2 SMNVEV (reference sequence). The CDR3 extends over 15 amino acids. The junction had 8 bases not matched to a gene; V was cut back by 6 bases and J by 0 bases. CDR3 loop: CASSNRGESSYEQYF. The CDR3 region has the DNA TGTGCCAGCAGCAACAGGGGTGAGAGCTCCTACGAGCAGTACTTC.

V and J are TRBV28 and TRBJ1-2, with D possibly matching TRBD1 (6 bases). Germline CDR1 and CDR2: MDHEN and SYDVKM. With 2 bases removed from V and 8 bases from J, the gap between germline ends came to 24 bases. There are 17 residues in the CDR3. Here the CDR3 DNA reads TGTGCCAGCAGTTTAGTCCCCTTTTGGGGGCAGGGTACCGGCTACACCTTC. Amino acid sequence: CASSLVPFWGQGTGYTF.

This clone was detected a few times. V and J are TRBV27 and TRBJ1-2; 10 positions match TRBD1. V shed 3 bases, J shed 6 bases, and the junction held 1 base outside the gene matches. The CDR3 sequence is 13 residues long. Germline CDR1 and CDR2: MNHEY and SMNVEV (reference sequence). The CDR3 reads CASSFGTGDGYTF. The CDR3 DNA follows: TGTGCCAGCAGTTTTGGGACAGGGGATGGCTACACCTTC.

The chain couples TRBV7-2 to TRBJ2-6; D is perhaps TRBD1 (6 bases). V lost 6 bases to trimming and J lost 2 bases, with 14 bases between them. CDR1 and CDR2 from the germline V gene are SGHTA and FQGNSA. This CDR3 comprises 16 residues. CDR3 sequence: CASRSDRHPGANVLTF. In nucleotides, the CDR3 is TGTGCCAGCAGGTCCGACAGGCACCCTGGGGCCAACGTCCTGACTTTC.